Listed below are T cell receptor beta chains from one sample, sequenced in a study of blood T cell repertoires in COVID-19. The method was immunoSEQ multiplex PCR; TCRdb's version includes in-frame clones alone and lacks a portion of them. The data show roughly 110,000 clones, 85% to 90% seen once. Sequenced: peripheral blood. These receptors all stem from a human donor with acute or convalescent COVID-19. The donor label of this sample is uncertain. CDR3s include the opening cysteine and the closing phenylalanine or tryptophan. D genes are given only for firm matches. Size values are once, few and many counts, or a class for expanded clones, and some rows have none.

TRBV19	TRBD1	15	TRBJ1-4	-	TGTGCCAGTAGTCTTTCCGGGACAGCCGCCGGAAAACTGTTTTTT	CASSLSGTAAGKLFF
TRBV18	-	17	TRBJ1-1	once	TGTGCCAGCTCACTAAACCCAGGGCAGGGGATTAGCGCTGAAGCTTTCTTT	CASSLNPGQGISAEAFF
TRBV19	TRBD1	14	TRBJ1-1	-	TGTGCCAGTGAAGCAAGGGGGCGCAACACTGAAGCTTTCTTT	CASEARGRNTEAFF
TRBV28	-	14	TRBJ1-1	-	TGTGCCAGCAGTTTAGGTCGGGGGGGGACTGAAGCTTTCTTT	CASSLGRGGTEAFF
TRBV30	TRBD2	17	TRBJ2-1	-	TGTGCCTGGAGTGTCCCCGGGACTAGCGGGGGGCTCGCGGCGCAGTTCTTC	CAWSVPGTSGGLAAQFF
TRBV15	TRBD1	16	TRBJ2-7	-	TGTGCCACCAGCAGAGGTGGGACAGGCTTTTCCTACGAGCAGTACTTC	CATSRGGTGFSYEQYF
TRBV28	TRBD1	13	TRBJ1-2	-	TGTGCCAGCAGCAAACAGGGGGCGCGGGGCTACACCTTC	CASSKQGARGYTF
TRBV12-3/TRBV12-4	-	12	TRBJ1-1	-	TGTGCCAGCAGTTACCGGGGATGGGAAGCTTTCTTT	CASSYRGWEAFF
TRBV2	TRBD1	13	TRBJ2-1	-	TGTGCCAGCAGTGCCGGGACAGACAATGAGCAGTTCTTC	CASSAGTDNEQFF
TRBV5-5	-	16	TRBJ2-6	-	TGTGCCAGCAGCTTCTGGGGAGCTGGGGGGGCCAACGTCCTGACTTTC	CASSFWGAGGANVLTF
TRBV6-2/TRBV6-3	-	14	TRBJ1-5	-	TGTGCCAGCAGTCCAGGGACAAGTAATCAGCCCCAGCATTTT	CASSPGTSNQPQHF
TRBV5-1	-	14	TRBJ1-4	-	TGCGCCAGCAGCTTGCGGGTCAGGGATGAAAAACTGTTTTTT	CASSLRVRDEKLFF